This TCR beta chain was sequenced during a study of T cells in women clearing cervical HPV infection. For the study at large: With HLA typing for only a few women, HLA confounding remains possible.

CDR3 length equals 13 residues. Trimming stripped 4 bases from V and 4 bases from J, with 10 bases between. CDR1 PRHDT and CDR2 FYEKMQ come from the germline V gene (reference sequence). Remarks on this clone: What it binds is not known. The CDR3 end is not reached by the read, which stops 3 residues before it; the germline J gene fills it in.

Study-level results: TRBV6-7 relative abundance averaged approximately 0.11% in cases and about 0.15% in controls.

Profiled with immunoSEQ multiplex PCR; TCRdb holds only in-frame clones, not every one. The listing contains approximately 44,000 clones. Material for sequencing was blood buffy coat. The TCR originated in a woman between 18 and 69 years old with a cervical HPV16 infection that either progressed to CIN3+ or cleared (not recorded which). The chain links TRBV13 to TRBJ2-5; D ambiguous. The CDR3 reads CASSSGPGETQYF. The part of the CDR3 DNA that was read is TGTGCCAGCAGCTCAGGACCGGGAGAGACC.